The clone carrying this TCR beta chain was recorded at least ten times. This specimen comes from a study of patients and donors after allogeneic stem cell transplantation. Between the trimmed V and J ends, which lost 5 bases and 7 bases, there was a span of 16 bases. Germline values: CDR1 SGHRS, CDR2 YFSETQ. This CDR3 has 15 residues. TCRdb reprocessed the RT-PCR reads with MiXCR, giving one entry per CDR3 protein. The repertoire holds about 87,000 distinct CDR3 sequences, with around 5% as singletons. The V gene is TRBV5-1, the J gene TRBJ1-6, with D unclear. Input material: blood, either unsorted or a sorted T cell fraction (not recorded which). This receptor was obtained from a human donor who was either an allogeneic HSCT recipient or a stem cell or donor lymphocyte infusion donor (not recorded which). It is not recorded whose cells these are; they may come from a transplant donor. CDR3 bases: TGCGCCAGCAGACTTTTGACGACGGGGAATTCACCCCTCCACTTT. Translated: CASRLLTTGNSPLHF.